The next 2 T cell receptor beta chains were all read from a single sample in a study of Ad26.COV2.S vaccination and SARS-CoV-2 variants. Sample treatment: around 19 received Ad26.COV2.S at low or high dose, single or two shots; five or six received placebo; per-sample allocation not given. Following the first vaccine or placebo injection, samples were taken on day 63. The table came from immunoSEQ multiplex PCR; TCRdb's copy has only in-frame clones and leaves some out. The sample lists about 480,000 clones; roughly nine tenths were seen once. The sample was peripheral blood, taken in a trial of Ad26.COV2.S vaccine versus placebo. The source is a person aged 18-65 years who received the Ad26.COV2.S COVID-19 vaccine or a placebo.

The chain uses TRBV5-1 and TRBJ1-4; D is unclear. Trimming removed 4 bases at V and 0 bases at J, with 7 bases between. The CDR3 is 14 amino acids. Germline V lookup: CDR1 SGHRS, CDR2 YFSETQ. In DNA form, the CDR3 reads TGCGCCAGCAGCCATACGCCAACTAATGAAAAACTGTTTTTT. Protein: CASSHTPTNEKLFF.

The CDR3 region has the DNA TGTGCCAGCAGTTTAACGGTAATCAGCAATCAGCCCCAGCATTTT. Protein product: CASSLTVISNQPQHF. The rearrangement uses TRBV28 and TRBJ1-5; D not resolved. Looked up from germline, CDR1 is MDHEN and CDR2 is SYDVKM. V lost 2 bases and J 1 base, leaving 9 bases between the germline ends. CDR3 size: 15 residues.